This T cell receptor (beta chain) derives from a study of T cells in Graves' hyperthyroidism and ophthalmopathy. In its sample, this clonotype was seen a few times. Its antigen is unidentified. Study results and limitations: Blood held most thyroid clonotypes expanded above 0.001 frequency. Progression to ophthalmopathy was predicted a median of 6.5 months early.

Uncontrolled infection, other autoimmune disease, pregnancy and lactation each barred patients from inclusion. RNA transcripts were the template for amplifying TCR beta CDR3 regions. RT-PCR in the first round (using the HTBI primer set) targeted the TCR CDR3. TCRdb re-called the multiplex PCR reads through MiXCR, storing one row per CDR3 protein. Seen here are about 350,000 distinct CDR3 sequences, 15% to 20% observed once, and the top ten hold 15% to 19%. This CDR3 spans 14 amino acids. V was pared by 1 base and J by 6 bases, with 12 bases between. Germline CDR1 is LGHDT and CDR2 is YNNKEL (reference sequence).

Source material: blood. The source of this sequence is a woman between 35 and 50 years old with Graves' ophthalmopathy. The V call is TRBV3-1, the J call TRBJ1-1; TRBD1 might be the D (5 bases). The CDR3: CASSQGIGVPEAFF. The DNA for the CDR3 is TGTGCCAGCAGCCAAGGCATAGGGGTCCCTGAAGCTTTCTTT.